The TCR beta chain under discussion was sequenced for a study of technical replicates of blood from a few donors. The data were produced by immunoSEQ multiplex PCR, yet TCRdb's version contains in-frame clones alone and is incomplete. The sample holds approximately 78,000 clones, about nine tenths seen once. The CDR3 is 15 amino acids. Germline CDR1 and CDR2: SGDLS and YYNGEE. The junction had 12 bases not matched to a gene; V was cut back by 3 bases and J by 8 bases. What was sequenced was T cells isolated from PBMCs. The clonotype was recovered from a human donor in good health. The chain couples TRBV9 to TRBJ1-2; TRBD1 matches at 8 bases. DNA for the CDR3: TGTGCCAGCAGCGGCCGGACAGGGCAGTCAGAGGGCTACACCTTC. Protein: CASSGRTGQSEGYTF.